Listed here are 3 T cell receptor beta chains from one sample, sequenced in a study of glioma-infiltrating T cells after dendritic cell vaccination. Assay: immunoSEQ multiplex PCR; the TCRdb copy retains only in-frame clones and omits some. The top ten hold 2.7% of the sample, which has roughly 100,000 clones, almost 90% seen once. Described time point: after dendritic cell vaccination, including at tumor progression/relapse. The material sequenced was blood, taken after dendritic cell vaccination. These receptors came from a human donor with glioblastoma.

This chain connects TRBV5-1 to TRBJ2-7; tentatively, D is TRBD2 (7 bases). Germline V CDR1 and CDR2: SGHRS, YFSETQ. The V end lost 7 bases, the J end lost 9 bases, and 23 bases lay between the germline ends. This CDR3 comprises 14 residues. The CDR3 reads CASGGADPGEGQYF. Here the CDR3 DNA reads TGCGCCAGCGGGGGGGCAGACCCGGGAGAGGGGCAGTACTTC.

The chain carries TRBV28 and TRBJ1-2; possible D gene TRBD1, 5 bases. CDR1 and CDR2 from the germline V gene are MDHEN and SYDVKM. The CDR3 runs to 12 residues. With 2 bases removed from V and 7 bases from J, the gap between germline ends came to 8 bases. CDR3 region: CASSLGGFGYTF. The CDR3 DNA reads TGTGCCAGCAGTTTAGGGGGGTTTGGCTACACCTTC.

The rearrangement links TRBV19 to TRBJ2-7, with a possible D match to TRBD2 (6 bases). The CDR3 runs to 14 residues. V was trimmed by 3 bases and J by 2 bases, leaving 11 bases between them. Looked up from germline, CDR1 is LNHDA and CDR2 is SQIVND (reference sequence). The CDR3 reads CASSIYAGTYEQYF. The CDR3 DNA sequence: TGTGCCAGTAGTATTTATGCGGGAACCTACGAGCAGTACTTC.